These 21 T cell receptor beta chains were all obtained from the same sample, sequenced in a study of breast tumors, draining lymph nodes, adjacent tissues. Samples came from axillary lymph nodes draining the breast cancer. One entry per CDR3 protein results from TCRdb running MiXCR on the multiplex PCR reads. Among more than 100,000 distinct CDR3 sequences, approximately 20% were seen once, and the ten largest hold more than 2.5%. Sample: axillary lymph node tissue. The receptor source for this set is a female donor with breast cancer. Some clones in this sample may be carry-over from other donors' samples.

This clonotype has ten or more counts. The CDR3 region has the DNA TGTGCCAGTAGCGGGGGAGAGACCCAGTACTTC. Its translation: CASSGGETQYF. V usage is TRBV19 and J usage is TRBJ2-5; TRBD2 might be the D (6 bases). Between the trimmed V and J ends, which lost 6 bases and 4 bases, there was a span of 6 bases. The CDR3 spans 11 residues. CDR1 is LNHDA and CDR2 is SQIVND in the germline V gene (reference sequence).

In the case of this clonotype: A clone one base away is much larger, so this may be a read error. V is TRBV12-3 or TRBV12-4 and J is TRBJ2-2, with D possibly TRBD2 on 5 matching bases. The CDR3 is made up of 14 amino acids. As DNA, the CDR3 is TGTGCCAGCAGTTTGGTAGCGCGGGCCGGGGAGCTGCTTTTT. Protein sequence: CASSLVARAGELLF.

This clonotype was counted a few times. V and J are TRBV6-1 and TRBJ1-3; 9 bases fit TRBD1. This CDR3 is built from 19 residues. Germline V gene data show CDR1 as MNHNS and CDR2 as SASEGT. V dropped 2 bases and J dropped 5; count of bases not matched to a gene: 16. The DNA for the CDR3 is TGTGCCAGCAGTGAAACTTTTGGTGGACAGGGGTCAAAGCGAAACACCATATATTTT. Its translation: CASSETFGGQGSKRNTIYF.

This clonotype was counted many times. V and J are TRBV30 and TRBJ1-5; TRBD1 is a possible D gene (6 bases). This CDR3 is 14 amino acids long. Trimming pared 2 bases from V and 6 bases from J, leaving 14 bases between. Germline CDR1 reads GTSNPN; CDR2 reads SVGIG (reference sequence). CDR3 nucleotide sequence: TGTGCCTGGAGTAACAGGGAATGCGTTCAGCCCCAGCATTTT. Translated: CAWSNRECVQPQHF.

Concerning this clonotype itself: A read error may explain this, as a much larger clone is one base away. DNA for the CDR3: TGCGCCAGCAGCCCTTACGGGAGTGAGCAGTTCTTC. This sequence encodes CASSPYGSEQFF. The chain couples TRBV4-1 to TRBJ2-1; perhaps TRBD2 as D (6 bases). The germline V gene has CDR1 MGHRA and CDR2 YSYEKL. Trimming took off 4 bases at V and 9 bases at J, with 10 bases between the two ends. This CDR3 has 12 residues.

This clonotype has a count of ten or more. V is TRBV12-3 or TRBV12-4 and J is TRBJ2-2, with D unresolved. This CDR3 has 12 residues. Trimming removed 7 bases at V and 11 bases at J, with 14 bases between. CDR3 sequence: CASTALVGELFF. For the CDR3, the DNA is TGTGCCAGCACCGCTCTTGTCGGCGAGCTGTTTTTT.

This clonotype was found many times. J is TRBJ2-3 and V is TRBV5-1; no clear D gene. V lost 4 bases and J 4 bases, leaving 10 bases between the germline ends. The germline gives CDR1 SGHRS, CDR2 YFSETQ. CDR3 length equals 13 residues. The CDR3 region is CASSREMADTQYF. The DNA for the CDR3 is TGCGCCAGCAGCAGGGAAATGGCAGATACGCAGTATTTT.

Turning to this clonotype: A much larger clone is a single base away; this may be a read error. J is TRBJ2-7 and V is TRBV27; tentatively, D is TRBD1 or TRBD2 (5 bases each). Germline V gene sequence: CDR1 MNHEY, CDR2 SMNVEV (reference sequence). The length of the CDR3 is 14 residues. CDR3 sequence reads: CAGSFTGTSYEQYF. CDR3 sequence (DNA): TGTGCCGGCAGTTTTACCGGGACCTCCTACGAGCAGTACTTC.

The table lists this clonotype with many counts. The chain joins TRBV20-1 to TRBJ2-5; D may be TRBD1 or TRBD2 (5 bases each). CDR1 DFQATT and CDR2 SNEGSKA come from the germline V gene (reference sequence). Trimming left V 6 bases short and J 4 bases short, with 18 bases between. CDR3 length: 14 residues. The CDR3 nucleotides are TGCAGTGCCGAGGGGCAGGGTAATCGAGAGACCCAGTACTTC. The encoded protein is CSAEGQGNRETQYF.

This clonotype was counted ten times or more. The J gene is TRBJ1-2, the V gene TRBV6-2 or TRBV6-3; D not certain. Germline-derived CDR1 and CDR2 are MNHEY and SVGEGT. The CDR3 contains 12 residues. V was trimmed by 0 bases and J by 8 bases, leaving 7 bases between them. DNA for the CDR3: TGTGCCAGCAGTTACTCTCAGACGGGCTACACCTTC. It translates to CASSYSQTGYTF.

In its sample, this clonotype was seen many times. The V gene is TRBV12-3 or TRBV12-4, the J gene TRBJ2-2; D is perhaps TRBD2 (6 bases). This CDR3 contains 14 residues. V gave up 7 bases and J gave up 2 bases, with 11 bases separating them. CDR3 protein: CASIRDLNTGELFF. The DNA of the CDR3 is TGTGCCAGCATCCGGGACTTAAACACCGGGGAGCTGTTTTTT.

This clonotype was detected many times. V is TRBV2 and J is TRBJ1-4; D is undetermined. This CDR3 region has 14 residues. Germline assignment: CDR1 SNHLY and CDR2 FYNNEI. V was clipped by 11 bases and J by 7 bases, with 20 bases between them. CDR3 sequence reads: CAGTQKRRSEKLFF. CDR3 bases: TGTGCCGGCACCCAGAAGAGGAGGAGTGAAAAACTGTTTTTT.

This clonotype was observed many times. The J gene is TRBJ1-2, the V gene TRBV10-3; 7 positions agree with TRBD1. The V gene end was trimmed by 7 bases and the J gene end by 3 bases; junction bases not matched to a gene: 8. There are 14 residues in the CDR3. Germline V gene data show CDR1 as ENHRY and CDR2 as SYGVKD. CDR3 sequence reads: CAIKSGTVDYGYTF. CDR3 DNA: TGTGCCATCAAATCCGGGACAGTCGACTATGGCTACACCTTC.

Note on this clonotype: This may be a read error: a much more frequent sequence differs by one nucleotide. V usage is TRBV6-1 and J usage is TRBJ1-2; unclear D gene. V gave up 7 bases and J gave up 10 bases, with 16 bases separating them. The CDR3 extends over 12 amino acids. Per the germline V gene, CDR1 is MNHNS and CDR2 is SASEGT. The CDR3 loop is CASTTKGRDYTF. For the CDR3, the DNA is TGTGCCAGCACTACCAAGGGTAGAGACTACACCTTC.

Worth noting for this clonotype: This may come from a read error, since a much larger clone is one base off. CDR3 region: CASSQDFLAGVETQHF. The CDR3 nucleotides read TGTGCCAGCAGCCAAGATTTCCTAGCGGGTGTGGAGACCCAGCACTTC. This chain joins TRBV4-2 and TRBJ2-5; 8 bases are shared with TRBD2. CDR3 length: 16 amino acids. Germline CDR1 and CDR2: LGHNA and YNFKEQ.

Note on this clonotype: Since a much larger clone is just one base distant, this may be a read error. This chain links TRBV7-9 with TRBJ2-2; tentative D call: TRBD2 (5 bases). The germline gives CDR1 SEHNR, CDR2 FQNEAQ (reference sequence). The CDR3 spans 14 residues. The CDR3 region has the DNA TGTGCCAGCAGCTTAGCGTTCCGCCCCGGGGAGCTGTGTTTT. It is translated as CASSLAFRPGELCF.

This chain connects TRBV28 to TRBJ1-5, with TRBD1 identical over 8 bases. Germline CDR1 and CDR2: MDHEN and SYDVKM. Trimming at V came to 5 bases and at J to 1 base, leaving 1 base not matched to a gene. The CDR3 consists of 14 residues. CDR3: CASSRQGSNQPQHF. In nucleotides, the CDR3 is TGTGCCAGCAGTCGACAGGGGAGCAATCAGCCCCAGCATTTT.

This clonotype was picked up many times. The chain carries TRBV9 and TRBJ2-1, with D maybe TRBD2 (6 bases). The germline V gene has CDR1 SGDLS and CDR2 YYNGEE. Trimming took 0 bases from V and 3 from J, leaving 16 bases between them. This CDR3 has 17 residues. Written as DNA, the CDR3 is TGTGCCAGCAGCGTAGCTACCGGATCGGGAGACTACAATGAGCAGTTCTTC. This encodes CASSVATGSGDYNEQFF.

This clonotype was recorded at least ten times. The V and J genes are TRBV2 and TRBJ2-3; tentative D call: TRBD1 (5 bases). CDR1 is SNHLY and CDR2 is FYNNEI in the germline V gene. There are 15 residues in the CDR3. Trimming left V 3 bases short and J 0 bases short, with 10 bases between. CDR3 sequence reads: CASSDPGASTDTQYF. The CDR3 DNA sequence: TGTGCCAGCAGTGACCCTGGGGCTAGCACAGATACGCAGTATTTT.

A note on this clonotype: This could be a read error, since a much larger clone is one nucleotide away. The CDR3 end shows no conserved phenylalanine or tryptophan, and so a read error is likely. The gene calls are TRBV19 and TRBJ2-2; D gene ambiguous. The CDR3 is 16 amino acids. V lost 7 bases and J 1 base, leaving 16 bases between the germline ends. The germline V gene encodes CDR1 LNHDA and CDR2 SQIVND (reference sequence). The CDR3 loop reads CASMSSGSKNTGELFL. DNA for the CDR3: TGTGCCAGTATGTCTTCGGGTAGTAAGAACACCGGGGAGCTGTTTCTT.

This clonotype was counted ten times or more. The V call is TRBV4-1, the J call TRBJ1-6; the match to TRBD1 covers 8 bases. This CDR3 spans 17 amino acids. V lost 4 bases, J lost 6 bases, and 11 bases stayed unmatched. In germline, CDR1 is MGHRA, CDR2 YSYEKL. CDR3 loop: CASSPVAGTGGNSPLHF. CDR3 DNA: TGCGCCAGCAGCCCGGTTGCGGGCACAGGGGGTAATTCACCCCTCCACTTT.